This TCR beta chain was sequenced in a study of beta chain features in type 1 diabetes. Germline V gene sequence: CDR1 SGHVS, CDR2 FQNEAQ. Trimming cost V 5 bases and J 8 bases, with 15 bases left between them. The CDR3 spans 13 residues. Points from the study as a whole: Fewer junction insertions and more nucleotide deletions appeared in type 1 diabetes patients. Moderate yet significant TCRB CDR3 shortening was seen in Type 1 diabetes patients in all four CD4+ subsets. A potential PCR bias toward shorter templates would be equal in patient and control samples.

In its sample, this clone was seen a few times. What it binds is unknown. Isolated RNA was reverse transcribed in full, so expressed TCRB transcripts were sequenced. Samples of naive, central memory and regulatory T cells yielded a mean of about 3.5 million reads. Method: immunoSEQ multiplex PCR; TCRdb's copy keeps in-frame clones and lacks some. The sample lists about 150,000 clones, about 10% seen once, with roughly 0.7% in the top ten. The sequencing sample was made of central memory CD4+ T cells from blood. This sequence joins TRBV7-8 and TRBJ1-2; perhaps TRBD1 as D (6 bases). The receptor's source is a young woman with type 1 diabetes. The DNA of the CDR3 is TGTGCCAGCAGCCCTACAGGGATTCGAGGCTACACCTTC. Residues: CASSPTGIRGYTF.